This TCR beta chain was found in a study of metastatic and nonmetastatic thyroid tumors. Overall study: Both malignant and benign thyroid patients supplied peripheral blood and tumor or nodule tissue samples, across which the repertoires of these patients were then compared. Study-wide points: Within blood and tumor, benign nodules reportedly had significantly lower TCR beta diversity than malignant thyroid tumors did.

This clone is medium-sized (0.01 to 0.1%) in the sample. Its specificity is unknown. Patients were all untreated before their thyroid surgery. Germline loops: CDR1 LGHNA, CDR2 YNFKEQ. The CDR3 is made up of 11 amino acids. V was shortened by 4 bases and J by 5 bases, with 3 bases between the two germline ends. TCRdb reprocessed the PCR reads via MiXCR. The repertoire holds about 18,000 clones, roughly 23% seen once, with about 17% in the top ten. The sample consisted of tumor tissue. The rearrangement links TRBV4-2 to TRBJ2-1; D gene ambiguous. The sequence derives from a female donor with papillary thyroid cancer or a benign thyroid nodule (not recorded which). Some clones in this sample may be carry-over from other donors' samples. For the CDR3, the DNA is TGTGCCAGCAGCCGCGACAATGAGCAGTTCTTC. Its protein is CASSRDNEQFF.